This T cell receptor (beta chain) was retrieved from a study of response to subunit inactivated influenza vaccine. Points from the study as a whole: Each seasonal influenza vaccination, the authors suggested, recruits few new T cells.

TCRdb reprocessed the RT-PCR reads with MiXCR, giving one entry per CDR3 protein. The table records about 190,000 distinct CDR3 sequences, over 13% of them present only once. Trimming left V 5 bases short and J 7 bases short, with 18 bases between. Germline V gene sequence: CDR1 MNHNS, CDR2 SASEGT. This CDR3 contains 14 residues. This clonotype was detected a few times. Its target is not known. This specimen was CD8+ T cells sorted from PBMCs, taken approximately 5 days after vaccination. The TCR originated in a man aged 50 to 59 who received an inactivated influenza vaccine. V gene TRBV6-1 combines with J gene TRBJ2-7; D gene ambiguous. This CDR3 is CASSPQPTYEEQYF. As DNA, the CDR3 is TGTGCCAGCAGTCCCCAGCCTACCTACGAGGAGCAGTACTTC.